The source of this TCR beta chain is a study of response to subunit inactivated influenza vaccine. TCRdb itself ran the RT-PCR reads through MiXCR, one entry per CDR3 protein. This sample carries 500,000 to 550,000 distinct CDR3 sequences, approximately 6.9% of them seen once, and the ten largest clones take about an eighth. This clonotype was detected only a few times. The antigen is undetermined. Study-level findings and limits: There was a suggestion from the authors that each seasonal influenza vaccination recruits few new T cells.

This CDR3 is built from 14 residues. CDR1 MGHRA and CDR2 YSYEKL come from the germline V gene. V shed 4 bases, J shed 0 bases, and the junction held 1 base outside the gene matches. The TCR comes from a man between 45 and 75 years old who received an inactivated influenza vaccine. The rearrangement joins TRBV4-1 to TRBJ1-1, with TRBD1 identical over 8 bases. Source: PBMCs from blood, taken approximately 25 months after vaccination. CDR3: CASSPDRVNTEAFF. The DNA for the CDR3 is TGCGCCAGCAGCCCGGACAGGGTGAACACTGAAGCTTTCTTT.